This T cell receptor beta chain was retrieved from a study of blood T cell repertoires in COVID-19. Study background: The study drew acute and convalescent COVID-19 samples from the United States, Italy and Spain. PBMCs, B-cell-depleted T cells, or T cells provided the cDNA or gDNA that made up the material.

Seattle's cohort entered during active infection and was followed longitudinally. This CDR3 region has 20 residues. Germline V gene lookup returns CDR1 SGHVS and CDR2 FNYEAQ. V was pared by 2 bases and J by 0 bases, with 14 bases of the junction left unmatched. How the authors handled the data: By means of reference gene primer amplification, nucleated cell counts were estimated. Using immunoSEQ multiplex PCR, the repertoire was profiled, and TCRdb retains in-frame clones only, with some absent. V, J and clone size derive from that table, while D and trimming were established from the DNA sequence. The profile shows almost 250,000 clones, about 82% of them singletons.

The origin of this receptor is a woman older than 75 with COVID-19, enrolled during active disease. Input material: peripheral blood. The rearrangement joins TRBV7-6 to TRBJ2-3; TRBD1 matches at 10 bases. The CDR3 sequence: CASSLPPGQGILLSTDTQYF. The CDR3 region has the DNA TGTGCCAGCAGCTTACCGCCGGGACAGGGGATCCTATTAAGCACAGATACGCAGTATTTT.